These 28 T cell receptor beta chains were sequenced from one sample in a study of CD8+ T cells in alopecia areata. Indicated treatment: oral pan-JAK inhibitor, 5-10 mg twice daily. Extraction and reverse transcription of RNA yielded cDNA as the sequencing template. Repertoires were generated with immunoSEQ multiplex PCR, while TCRdb's copy carries only in-frame clones and drops some. The sample shows fewer than 250,000 clones, roughly two fifths of them seen only once. The specimen comprised CD4+ T cells sorted from blood, sampled at week 34, from a patient treated with tofacitinib. The receptor source for this set is a human donor with alopecia areata.

The chain has TRBV14 and TRBJ2-2; D assignment may be TRBD1 or TRBD2 (5 bases each). Per the germline V gene, CDR1 is SGHDN and CDR2 is FVKESK. The V and J ends lost 4 bases and 4 bases respectively, with 13 bases between them. The CDR3 extends over 15 amino acids. CDR3 nucleotides: TGTGCCAGCAGCCTCCGGGACGTAGGCACCGGGGAGCTGTTTTTT. As protein: CASSLRDVGTGELFF.

The V call is TRBV15, the J call TRBJ1-4; D gene uncertain. V lost 5 bases, J lost 7 bases, and 20 bases lay in between. Germline CDR1 LNHNV, CDR2 YYDKDF (reference sequence). The CDR3 has 16 amino acids. CDR3 residues: CATSGSLTYPSEKLFF. The CDR3 region has the DNA TGTGCCACCAGCGGATCCCTCACGTACCCTAGTGAAAAACTGTTTTTT.

The chain has TRBV18 and TRBJ2-7; no clear D. Trimming removed 4 bases from V and 3 bases from J, with 4 bases in between. From germline, CDR1 is KGHSH and CDR2 LQKENI. This CDR3 region has 11 residues. The CDR3 nucleotides are TGTGCCAGCTCACGCAACTACGAGCAGTACTTC. Its translation is CASSRNYEQYF.

This sequence joins TRBV4-1 and TRBJ2-7; D may be TRBD2 (5 bases). V was pared by 1 base and J by 4 bases, with 14 bases between. The germline CDR1 and CDR2 sequences are MGHRA and YSYEKL. This CDR3 is built from 15 residues. CDR3 region: CASSQGEGPGYEQYF. CDR3 nucleotides: TGCGCCAGCAGCCAAGGAGAGGGCCCCGGTTACGAGCAGTACTTC.

This clone appeared many times. This chain joins TRBV7-9 and TRBJ2-7; the D gene is possibly TRBD1 (6 bases). CDR1 is SEHNR and CDR2 is FQNEAQ in the germline V gene (reference sequence). V lost 2 bases, J lost 1 base, and 9 bases lay in between. This CDR3 region has 14 residues. CDR3 nucleotide sequence: TGTGCCAGCAGCTTAACAGGGCCTTCCTACGAGCAGTACTTC. Protein: CASSLTGPSYEQYF.

The CDR3 spells CASSLPGEPTGNQETQYF. The CDR3 nucleotides are TGCGCCAGCAGCTTGCCGGGGGAACCGACAGGGAACCAAGAGACCCAGTACTTC. The chain links TRBV5-1 to TRBJ2-5; a possible D gene is TRBD1 (7 bases). Trimming removed 1 base at V and 0 bases at J, with 19 bases between. Germline CDR1 SGHRS, CDR2 YFSETQ. The CDR3 consists of 18 residues.

The J gene is TRBJ2-6, the V gene TRBV19; D remains ambiguous. Looked up from germline, CDR1 is LNHDA and CDR2 is SQIVND (reference sequence). V was pared by 7 bases and J by 2 bases, with 6 bases between. The CDR3 length is 13 residues. This chain's CDR3 is CASKLPGANVLTF. The DNA for the CDR3 is TGTGCCAGTAAGCTTCCTGGGGCCAACGTCCTGACTTTC.

In this sample, this clone turned up once. V gene TRBV30 combines with J gene TRBJ2-7; maybe TRBD1 (5 bases). Looked up from germline, CDR1 is GTSNPN and CDR2 is SVGIG (reference sequence). The CDR3 spans 12 residues. V shed 3 bases and J shed 2 bases, with 8 bases lying between them. The CDR3 coding sequence is TGTGCCTGGAGAGGGGCAGCCTACGAGCAGTACTTC. Residues: CAWRGAAYEQYF.

In this sample, this clone turned up a few times. The chain carries TRBV30 and TRBJ1-5, with D tentatively TRBD1 (5 bases). The germline gives CDR1 GTSNPN, CDR2 SVGIG (reference sequence). Trimming shortened V by 0 bases and J by 0 bases, and 15 bases separated the two germline ends. The CDR3 covers 17 residues. DNA of the CDR3: TGTGCCTGGAGTGTTTCGCTAGACAGTCTTAGCAATCAGCCCCAGCATTTT. This sequence encodes CAWSVSLDSLSNQPQHF.

V gene TRBV30 combines with J gene TRBJ1-5, with 8 bases matching TRBD1. From germline, CDR1 is GTSNPN and CDR2 SVGIG (reference sequence). The CDR3 totals 14 residues. V gave up 8 bases and J gave up 2 bases; unmatched junction bases: 8. CDR3: CALATDRGNQPQHF. The CDR3 DNA follows: TGTGCCCTGGCGACGGACAGGGGCAATCAGCCCCAGCATTTT.

The rearrangement uses TRBV4-2 and TRBJ2-7, with TRBD2 identical over 9 bases. The V and J ends lost 0 bases and 4 bases, in that order; junction bases with no gene match: 13. The CDR3 runs to 18 residues. The germline V gene encodes CDR1 LGHNA and CDR2 YNFKEQ. CDR3 loop: CASSQDRGLLAGKYEQYF. In DNA, the CDR3 is TGTGCCAGCAGCCAAGATAGGGGCCTACTAGCGGGTAAATACGAGCAGTACTTC.

The gene calls are TRBV6-5 and TRBJ1-6; no definite D call. Germline CDR1 and CDR2: MNHEY and SVGAGI. CDR3 size: 13 residues. V was cut by 6 bases and J by 3 bases, with 6 bases left in between. The CDR3 DNA follows: TGTGCCAGCAGGCAGGACTATAATTCACCCCTCCACTTT. Its protein is CASRQDYNSPLHF.

The DNA of the CDR3 is TGTGCCAGCAGCCGGAAATCTAGACTAGCGGGAGCGGGAGAGACCCAGTACTTC. Encoded protein: CASSRKSRLAGAGETQYF. This sequence joins TRBV27 and TRBJ2-5; 12 positions match TRBD2. Germline CDR1 and CDR2: MNHEY and SMNVEV (reference sequence). Trimming took 6 bases from V and 4 from J; bases not matched to a gene: 15. The CDR3 contains 18 residues.

This clone was found many times. CDR3 in DNA: TGTGCCACTTCAACGGGGGGAAATAATTCACCCCTCCACTTT. The encoded protein is CATSTGGNNSPLHF. The chain combines TRBV19 with TRBJ1-6, with TRBD1 as a possible D gene (5 bases). CDR3 length equals 14 residues. CDR1 and CDR2 from the germline V gene are LNHDA and SQIVND (reference sequence). Trimming removed 10 bases at V and 5 bases at J, with 15 bases between.

The chain is built from TRBV29-1 and TRBJ2-5; D not certain. Trimming took 8 bases from V and 0 from J, leaving 13 bases between them. CDR1 and CDR2 from the germline V gene are SQVTM and ANQGSEA. The CDR3 contains 13 residues. The CDR3 loop reads CSSDLRYQETQYF. The CDR3 bases are TGCAGCTCGGACCTTCGGTACCAAGAGACCCAGTACTTC.

This clone was observed a few times. The V and J genes are TRBV6-6 and TRBJ1-1; D not resolved. This CDR3 has 13 amino acids. V dropped 0 bases and J dropped 3 bases, with 5 bases sitting between them. Per germline, CDR1 MNHNY and CDR2 SVGAGI (reference sequence). The CDR3 DNA sequence: TGTGCCAGCAGTTACTCGAGGGACACTGAAGCTTTCTTT. Its translation: CASSYSRDTEAFF.

This clone appeared a few times. The chain uses TRBV7-2 and TRBJ2-5, with a possible D match to TRBD1 (5 bases). The CDR3 covers 14 residues. Germline V gives CDR1 SGHTA, CDR2 FQGNSA. V lost 3 bases to trimming and J lost 2 bases, with 10 bases between them. CDR3 bases: TGTGCCAGCAGCTTCCGACAGATTCAAGAGACCCAGTACTTC. Its translation: CASSFRQIQETQYF.

The chain joins TRBV6-5 to TRBJ2-7, with TRBD1 matching over 7 bases. After removal of 7 bases from V and 4 bases from J, the junction contained 10 bases not matched to a gene. Germline V CDR1 and CDR2: MNHEY, SVGAGI. This CDR3 has 14 residues. CDR3 DNA sequence: TGTGCCAGCACAAGAACCGGGACAGTGTACGAGCAGTACTTC. Its protein is CASTRTGTVYEQYF.

This clone was seen a handful of times. The J gene is TRBJ1-1, the V gene TRBV13; no firm D call. Germline CDR1 and CDR2: PRHDT and FYEKMQ (reference sequence). The CDR3 runs to 13 residues. Trimming took off 0 bases at V and 6 bases at J, with 8 bases between the two ends. The CDR3 region is CASSLGSPAEAFF. CDR3 in DNA: TGTGCCAGCAGCTTAGGGTCCCCGGCTGAAGCTTTCTTT. Full variable domain (missing parts from reference TRBV13 and TRBJ1-1): AAGVIQSPRHLIKEKRETATLKCYPIPRHDTVYWYQQGPGQDPQFLISFYEKMQSDKGSIPDRFSAQQFSDYHSELNMSSLELGDSALYFCASSLGSPAEAFFGQGTRLTVV.

CDR3 residues: CASSQEKRRGAYEQYF. Here the CDR3 DNA reads TGCGCCAGCAGCCAAGAAAAGAGGCGGGGAGCCTACGAGCAGTACTTC. The rearrangement links TRBV4-1 to TRBJ2-7, with a weak D call TRBD2 (6 bases). Deletions cut 0 bases from V and 2 bases from J, with 14 bases between. CDR3 length: 16 amino acids. Germline assignment: CDR1 MGHRA and CDR2 YSYEKL.

The V call is TRBV7-8, the J call TRBJ2-2; D perhaps matches TRBD2 (5 bases). Trimming cost V 5 bases and J 6 bases, with 13 bases left between them. Germline lookup yields CDR1 SGHVS and CDR2 FQNEAQ. The CDR3 runs to 14 residues. For the CDR3, the DNA is TGTGCCAGCAGCCCCAAGCGGATGGCCGGGGAGCTGTTTTTT. Translation: CASSPKRMAGELFF.

The chain links TRBV4-2 to TRBJ2-6, with 13 bases matching TRBD2. CDR3 length equals 18 residues. Losses at the gene ends were 1 base for V and 6 bases for J; bases not matched to a gene: 6. CDR1 and CDR2 from the germline V gene are LGHNA and YNFKEQ. The CDR3 reads CASSQVRTSGSEANVLTF. CDR3 nucleotides: TGTGCCAGCAGCCAAGTCCGGACTAGCGGGAGTGAGGCCAACGTCCTGACTTTC.

This clone was seen a few times. V and J are TRBV7-6 and TRBJ2-3; TRBD1 aligns across 7 bases. Per germline, CDR1 SGHVS and CDR2 FNYEAQ. The CDR3 is 16 amino acids. The V gene end was trimmed by 3 bases and the J gene end by 2 bases; junction bases not matched to a gene: 8. The CDR3 sequence is CASSFGTGAPTDTQYF. The CDR3 DNA sequence: TGTGCCAGCAGCTTTGGTACAGGGGCCCCCACAGATACGCAGTATTTT.

V usage is TRBV5-1 and J usage is TRBJ2-3; D gene ambiguous. V shed 0 bases and J shed 4 bases, with 3 bases lying between them. CDR1 SGHRS and CDR2 YFSETQ come from the germline V gene. This CDR3 contains 12 residues. CDR3 DNA sequence: TGCGCCAGCAGCTTGGCGGCAGATACGCAGTATTTT. Translation gives CASSLAADTQYF.

This clone turned up a few times. V is TRBV29-1 and J is TRBJ2-3; 8 bases are shared with TRBD2. CDR1 is SQVTM, CDR2 ANQGSEA, per germline. This CDR3 contains 14 residues. The J segment lost 0 bases and the V segment lost 6 bases, leaving 5 bases of the junction unmatched. Written as DNA, the CDR3 is TGCAGCGTGAAGCGGGGGTCTAGCACAGATACGCAGTATTTT. It is translated as CSVKRGSSTDTQYF.

In its sample, this clone was seen a few times. The rearrangement joins TRBV7-2 to TRBJ1-3, with TRBD1 as a possible D gene (5 bases). Germline V lookup: CDR1 SGHTA, CDR2 FQGNSA. Trimming took off 5 bases at V and 1 base at J, with 12 bases between the two ends. The CDR3 is 15 amino acids. The CDR3 loop is CASSPGDSSGNTIYF. The CDR3 DNA reads as TGTGCCAGCAGCCCCGGAGACAGTTCTGGAAACACCATATATTTT.

CDR3 amino acids: CAWSAYKDTQYF. CDR3 nucleotides: TGTGCCTGGAGTGCCTACAAGGATACGCAGTATTTT. This chain connects TRBV30 to TRBJ2-3, with D unresolved. The CDR3 spans 12 residues. CDR1 is GTSNPN and CDR2 is SVGIG in the germline V gene (reference sequence). The V gene lost 1 base and the J gene lost 6 bases, with 8 bases spanning the gap.

The V and J genes are TRBV6-5 and TRBJ1-2; 9 bases map to TRBD1. Trimming removed 2 bases from V and 4 bases from J; junction bases left unmatched: 2. The CDR3 sequence is 14 residues long. Germline values: CDR1 MNHEY, CDR2 SVGAGI. The CDR3 loop is CASSYEQGAYGYTF. For the CDR3, the DNA is TGTGCCAGCAGTTACGAACAGGGGGCCTATGGCTACACCTTC.